Presented here are 24 T cell receptor beta chains from one specimen sequenced in a study of CD8+CD57+ T cells in acquired aplastic anemia. The authors sequenced patients whose flow cytometry had shown CD8+CD57+ cell expansion. Using genomic DNA as the template, TCR beta VDJ and CDR3 profiling was carried out. Each CDR3 protein is one row after TCRdb ran MiXCR on the reads. The table lists tens of thousands of distinct CDR3 sequences, roughly three quarters of them singletons. The sequencing sample was made of sorted CD4+, CD8+, or CD8+CD57+ T cells (not recorded which) from PBMCs. These receptor sequences come from a human donor with aplastic anemia.

The chain couples TRBV24-1 to TRBJ2-7, with D possibly TRBD2 on 5 matching bases. The CDR3 loop spans 14 amino acids. V was cut by 5 bases and J by 0 bases, with 10 bases left in between. In germline, CDR1 is KGHDR, CDR2 SFDVKD. CDR3 nucleotide sequence: TGTGCCACCAGTGGTGGCGGGCACTCCTACGAGCAGTACTTC. Its translation is CATSGGGHSYEQYF.

This clonotype was counted between two and nine times. The V call is TRBV4-2, the J call TRBJ2-3; 10 nucleotides agree with TRBD1. The CDR3 sequence is 17 residues long. Germline V lookup: CDR1 LGHNA, CDR2 YNFKEQ. V trimming: 4 bases; J trimming: 6 bases; junction bases outside the gene matches: 13. The CDR3 spells CASSPAPIGQGGDTQYF. Here the CDR3 DNA reads TGTGCCAGCAGCCCGGCCCCGATAGGACAGGGGGGCGATACGCAGTATTTT.

The V call is TRBV19, the J call TRBJ1-1; 9 nucleotides line up with TRBD1. The germline V gene encodes CDR1 LNHDA and CDR2 SQIVND (reference sequence). Trimming cost V 7 bases and J 4 bases; bases outside gene matches: 10. CDR3 length equals 15 residues. The CDR3 DNA reads as TGTGCCAGTATCGGGACAGGGCTTCGGGGCACTGAAGCTTTCTTT. It encodes CASIGTGLRGTEAFF.

The chain carries TRBV14 and TRBJ2-7; tentatively, D is TRBD1 (5 bases). The germline V and J ends were trimmed by 2 bases and 3 bases, with 14 bases remaining between them. Germline V CDR1 and CDR2: SGHDN, FVKESK. The CDR3 is 15 residues long. Written as DNA, the CDR3 is TGTGCCAGCAGCCAACTAAAGACAGTTCACTACGAGCAGTACTTC. Translation: CASSQLKTVHYEQYF.

The rearrangement links TRBV20-1 to TRBJ1-4, with D perhaps matching TRBD1 (6 bases). CDR1 DFQATT and CDR2 SNEGSKA come from the germline V gene (reference sequence). There are 14 residues in the CDR3. V lost 0 bases to trimming and J lost 9 bases, with 14 bases between them. CDR3 nucleotides: TGCAGTGCTAGAGATGGAGGCAGGGGACAAAAACTGTTTTTT. Its protein product is CSARDGGRGQKLFF.

The chain employs TRBV15 and TRBJ1-5; the match to TRBD1 covers 8 bases. CDR3 length: 14 amino acids. Germline CDR1 and CDR2: LNHNV and YYDKDF (reference sequence). After removal of 3 bases from V and 5 bases from J, the junction contained 3 bases not matched to a gene. Here the CDR3 reads CATSRGDRYQPQHF. In nucleotides, the CDR3 is TGTGCCACCAGCAGGGGGGACAGGTATCAGCCCCAGCATTTT.

V is TRBV19 and J is TRBJ1-4; D remains unclear. The V and J ends lost 5 bases and 0 bases respectively, with 7 bases between them. Germline CDR1 and CDR2: LNHDA and SQIVND (reference sequence). CDR3 length: 14 amino acids. CDR3 protein: CASSRQATNEKLFF. DNA of the CDR3: TGTGCCAGTAGTCGGCAGGCAACTAATGAAAAACTGTTTTTT.

The chain uses TRBV10-1 and TRBJ2-5; no clear D gene. This CDR3 comprises 13 residues. In germline, CDR1 is WNHNN, CDR2 SYGVQD (reference sequence). The V end was cut by 6 bases, the J end by 5 bases, with 13 bases between. The CDR3 nucleotides are TGCGCCAGCAGCCAACAAGCTACTGAGACCCAGTACTTC. It specifies CASSQQATETQYF.

The chain recombines TRBV7-9 with TRBJ2-5, with D perhaps TRBD1 or TRBD2 (5 bases each). The CDR3 is 13 amino acids. Germline V gene lookup returns CDR1 SEHNR and CDR2 FQNEAQ (reference sequence). V shed 8 bases and J shed 3 bases, with 13 bases lying between them. CDR3 amino acids: CASGTPSEETQYF. CDR3 DNA: TGTGCCAGCGGGACCCCCTCGGAAGAGACCCAGTACTTC.

This chain joins TRBV10-3 and TRBJ2-3; a possible D gene is TRBD1 (5 bases). The V end was cut by 10 bases, the J end by 2 bases, with 13 bases between. CDR3 length: 13 residues. Germline V gene sequence: CDR1 ENHRY, CDR2 SYGVKD. DNA of the CDR3: TGTGCCAGGGGCCTAGGACCCACAGATACGCAGTATTTT. Protein: CARGLGPTDTQYF.

V usage is TRBV11-3 and J usage is TRBJ2-7; 8 positions match TRBD2. The DNA end is a closer match to TRBJ2-1, so the J assignment may be wrong. In germline, CDR1 is SGHNT, CDR2 YENEEA. This CDR3 region has 14 residues. The CDR3 region has the DNA TGTGCCAGCAGCTCCGGCCTAGCGGGTTATGAGCAGTTCTTC. Its protein is CASSSGLAGYEQFF.

The chain is built from TRBV25-1 and TRBJ2-7; 7 positions agree with TRBD2. Germline CDR1 and CDR2: MGHDK and SYGVNS. This CDR3 contains 21 residues. The ends lost 3 bases at V and 1 base at J; junction bases unmatched: 24. The CDR3 DNA reads TGTGCCAGCAGTGACCTCCCCACAAAAGACTCACTTAGCGGGCCTTCCTACGAGCAGTACTTC. Translation: CASSDLPTKDSLSGPSYEQYF.

This sequence joins TRBV10-3 and TRBJ1-2; 8 positions agree with TRBD1. Germline CDR1 is ENHRY and CDR2 is SYGVKD. The CDR3 totals 13 residues. Germline trimming cut 6 bases from V and 5 bases from J; bases unmatched to any gene: 5. The CDR3 nucleotides read TGTGCCATCAGCCCGGGACAGGATTATGGCTACACCTTC. Its protein product is CAISPGQDYGYTF.

The genes are TRBV20-1 and TRBJ2-7; D uncertain. The CDR3 covers 11 residues. The V gene lost 2 bases and the J gene lost 3 bases, with 5 bases spanning the gap. Germline-derived CDR1 and CDR2 are DFQATT and SNEGSKA (reference sequence). The CDR3 DNA sequence: TGCAGTGCTAGAAAGAACTACGAGCAGTACTTC. The encoded protein is CSARKNYEQYF.

This clonotype has only one observation. The chain links TRBV11-1 to TRBJ2-2; a weak D match, TRBD1 (6 bases). V was trimmed by 3 bases and J by 4 bases, leaving 12 bases between them. There are 15 residues in the CDR3. From germline, CDR1 is SGHAT and CDR2 FQDESV (reference sequence). CDR3 nucleotide sequence: TGTGCCAGCAGCTTTCGGACAGTAGGCACCGGGGAGCTGTTTTTT. Translating it yields CASSFRTVGTGELFF.

The CDR3 bases are TGTGCCAGCGCTCGAGACGGCGGCGAGCAGTACTTC. It encodes CASARDGGEQYF. The genes are TRBV7-2 and TRBJ2-7; D uncertain. Trimming removed 8 bases from V and 6 bases from J, with 14 bases in between. The CDR3 loop spans 12 amino acids. Germline CDR1 is SGHTA and CDR2 is FQGNSA.

The V and J genes are TRBV7-3 and TRBJ2-6; possibly TRBD1 for D (6 bases). The CDR3 covers 17 residues. The germline V and J ends were trimmed by 6 bases and 4 bases, with 19 bases remaining between them. Germline CDR1 is SGHTA and CDR2 is FQGTGA. The CDR3 sequence is CASRWDTGGSGANVLTF. Written as DNA, the CDR3 is TGTGCCAGCAGGTGGGACACCGGCGGCTCAGGGGCCAACGTCCTGACTTTC.

With respect to this clonotype: At one boundary the junction diverges from the germline segment, which might be a read error. J is TRBJ2-5 and V is TRBV2; D could derive from TRBD1 or TRBD2 (6 bases each). Germline V CDR1 and CDR2: SNHLY, FYNNEI. The CDR3 has 13 residues. The CDR3 coding sequence is TGTGCCAGCAGTATTAACAGGGAGGAGACCCAATACTTC. This encodes CASSINREETQYF. The complete variable domain, with remaining parts taken from reference TRBV2 and TRBJ2-5, reads EPEVTQTPSHQVTQMGQEVILRCVPISNHLYFYWYRQILGQKVEFLVSFYNNEISEKSEIFDDQFSVERPDGSNFTLKIRSTKLEDSAMYFCASSINREETQYFGPGTRLLVL.

J is TRBJ2-3 and V is TRBV7-9; D remains unclear. The germline V and J ends were trimmed by 4 bases and 6 bases, with 11 bases remaining between them. Germline assignment: CDR1 SEHNR and CDR2 FQNEAQ (reference sequence). CDR3 length equals 13 residues. CDR3 DNA: TGTGCCAGCAGCTCCGACTTAGAGGATACGCAGTATTTT. Translated: CASSSDLEDTQYF.

The chain carries TRBV24-1 and TRBJ2-3; 9 bases map to TRBD1. The V segment lost 4 bases and the J segment 6 bases; nucleotides outside the gene matches: 10. Germline V gene lookup returns CDR1 KGHDR and CDR2 SFDVKD. The CDR3 runs 16 residues. The CDR3 DNA reads TGTGCCACCAGTGAACGGACAGGGGCCGATGGGGATACGCAGTATTTT. Protein: CATSERTGADGDTQYF.

This clonotype was recorded many times. DNA for the CDR3: TGTGCCATCACTTCTGATGGAGGGAGAAGAGAAGCTTTCTTT. It translates to CAITSDGGRREAFF. The chain employs TRBV10-3 and TRBJ1-1; the D is unclear. Trimming took off 7 bases at V and 8 bases at J, with 20 bases between the two ends. Per the germline V gene, CDR1 is ENHRY and CDR2 is SYGVKD. The CDR3 has 14 residues.

V gene TRBV29-1 combines with J gene TRBJ2-2, with TRBD1 as a possible D gene (5 bases). V gave up 5 bases and J gave up 5 bases, with 9 bases separating them. Germline assignment: CDR1 SQVTM and CDR2 ANQGSEA. This CDR3 contains 12 residues. This CDR3 is CSVPKGTGELFF. The CDR3 nucleotides read TGCAGCGTTCCAAAGGGGACCGGGGAGCTGTTTTTT.

This chain joins TRBV10-3 and TRBJ2-1; 14 bases fit TRBD2. The V segment lost 4 bases and the J segment 8 bases; nucleotides outside the gene matches: 1. CDR3 length: 14 residues. The germline CDR1 and CDR2 sequences are ENHRY and SYGVKD. CDR3 nucleotide sequence: TGTGCCATCAGTGGACTAGCGGGGGGGGATGAGCAGTTCTTC. The encoded protein is CAISGLAGGDEQFF.

In this sample, this clonotype turned up a few times. The chain carries TRBV19 and TRBJ1-2; TRBD1 might be the D (5 bases). Germline CDR1 LNHDA, CDR2 SQIVND (reference sequence). The CDR3 sequence is 14 residues long. V dropped 3 bases and J dropped 5 bases, with 13 bases sitting between them. CDR3 in DNA: TGTGCCAGTAGTATGAAGCCAGGGTCGTATGGCTACACCTTC. This encodes CASSMKPGSYGYTF.